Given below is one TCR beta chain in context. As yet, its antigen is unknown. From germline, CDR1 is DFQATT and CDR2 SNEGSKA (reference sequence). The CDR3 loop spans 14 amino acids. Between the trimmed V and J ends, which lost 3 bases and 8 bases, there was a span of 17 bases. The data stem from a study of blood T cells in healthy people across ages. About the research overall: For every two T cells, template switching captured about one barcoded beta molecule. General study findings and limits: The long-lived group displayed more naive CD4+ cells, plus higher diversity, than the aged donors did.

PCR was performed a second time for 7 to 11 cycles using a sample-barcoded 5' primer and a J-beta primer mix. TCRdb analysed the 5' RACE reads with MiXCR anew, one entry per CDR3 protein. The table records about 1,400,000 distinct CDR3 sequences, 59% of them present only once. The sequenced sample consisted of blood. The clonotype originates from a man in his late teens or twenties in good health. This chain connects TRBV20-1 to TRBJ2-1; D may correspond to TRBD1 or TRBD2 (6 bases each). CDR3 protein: CSASYGGKRDEQFF. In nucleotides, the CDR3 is TGCAGTGCTAGCTACGGGGGCAAGAGGGATGAGCAGTTCTTC.